Shown below are 15 T cell receptor beta chains from a single sample sequenced in a study of blood T cell repertoires in COVID-19. Profiling relied on immunoSEQ multiplex PCR, and the TCRdb table lists in-frame clones only, not all of them. The sample includes under 45,000 clones, roughly 87% of them seen just once. Sequencing input: peripheral blood. Every receptor here comes from a man in his sixties with acute or convalescent COVID-19.

This clone occurred once. J is TRBJ2-3 and V is TRBV12-3 or TRBV12-4, with 8 positions matching TRBD2. The V and J ends lost 5 bases and 14 bases, in that order; junction bases with no gene match: 6. The CDR3 is 11 amino acids. The CDR3 nucleotides read TGTGCCAGCAGTGCCGGGACTAGGCCGTATTTT. Residues: CASSAGTRPYF.

The gene calls are TRBV15 and TRBJ1-4; no reliable D call. The germline CDR1 and CDR2 sequences are LNHNV and YYDKDF (reference sequence). Trimming pared 1 base from V and 1 base from J, leaving 4 bases between. The CDR3 runs 14 residues. The CDR3 DNA follows: TGTGCCACCAGCAGAGGAGTAACTAATGAAAAACTGTTTTTT. It is translated as CATSRGVTNEKLFF.

This sequence joins TRBV7-3 and TRBJ2-1; 13 nucleotides align to TRBD2. Germline loops: CDR1 SGHTA, CDR2 FQGTGA. The CDR3 is 17 residues long. Trimming cost V 4 bases and J 7 bases; bases outside gene matches: 10. The CDR3 here is CASSSGTSGVRGNEQFF. CDR3 nucleotide sequence: TGTGCCAGCAGCTCAGGGACTAGCGGGGTACGTGGTAATGAGCAGTTCTTC.

The chain couples TRBV5-1 to TRBJ2-7; D perhaps matches TRBD1 (5 bases). Germline CDR1 and CDR2: SGHRS and YFSETQ. V was shortened by 5 bases and J by 5 bases, with 17 bases between the two germline ends. The CDR3 sequence is 14 residues long. The CDR3 is CASRSQAGQNEQYF. DNA of the CDR3: TGCGCCAGCAGGTCCCAGGCAGGGCAAAACGAGCAGTACTTC. Looking up the rest from reference TRBV5-1 and TRBJ2-7 gives the full variable domain: KAGVTQTPRYLIKTRGQQVTLSCSPISGHRSVSWYQQTPGQGLQFLFEYFSETQRNKGNFPGRFSGRQFSNSRSEMNVSTLELGDSALYLCASRSQAGQNEQYFGPGTRLTVT.

This rearrangement joins TRBV6-6 to TRBJ1-3; tentative D call: TRBD1 (6 bases). Germline V CDR1 and CDR2: MNHNY, SVGAGI (reference sequence). There are 16 residues in the CDR3. The germline V and J ends were trimmed by 2 bases and 2 bases, with 13 bases remaining between them. The CDR3 DNA follows: TGTGCCAGCAGTTACGTAGGGACAAGAACTGGAAACACCATATATTTT. Protein product: CASSYVGTRTGNTIYF.

This clone is labeled as medium-sized. The CDR3 DNA reads as TGTGCCAGCAGCTTGAGGAGGGAGGGGCGTGGCTACACCTTC. It is translated as CASSLRREGRGYTF. This chain links TRBV5-5 with TRBJ1-2; TRBD1 might be the D (5 bases). V gave up 1 base and J gave up 7 bases, with 14 bases separating them. Germline V gene sequence: CDR1 SGHKS, CDR2 YYEKEE (reference sequence). CDR3 length equals 14 residues.

This clone showed up just a few times. The chain recombines TRBV9 with TRBJ2-5, with D possibly TRBD2 on 6 matching bases. CDR3 size: 16 residues. V lost 3 bases to trimming and J lost 0 bases, with 15 bases between them. Germline values: CDR1 SGDLS, CDR2 YYNGEE. The CDR3 coding sequence is TGTGCCAGCAGCGCCGGAGTGGAGGGGTACCAAGAGACCCAGTACTTC. It translates to CASSAGVEGYQETQYF.

The rearrangement joins TRBV9 to TRBJ1-2, with 7 bases matching TRBD1. J lost 8 bases, V lost 3 bases, and 13 bases had no gene match. The germline V gene encodes CDR1 SGDLS and CDR2 YYNGEE. The CDR3 extends over 15 amino acids. The CDR3 spells CASSESGTALGGYTF. CDR3 nucleotide sequence: TGTGCCAGCAGCGAATCCGGGACAGCCCTTGGGGGCTACACCTTC. Variable domain in full (rest from reference TRBV9 and TRBJ1-2): DSGVTQTPKHLITATGQRVTLRCSPRSGDLSVYWYQQSLDQGLQFLIQYYNGEERAKGNILERFSAQQFPDLHSELNLSSLELGDSALYFCASSESGTALGGYTFGSGTRLTVV.

V is TRBV9 and J is TRBJ1-2, with TRBD1 matching 7 bases. Germline trimming cut 0 bases from V and 0 bases from J; bases unmatched to any gene: 5. Germline CDR1 reads SGDLS; CDR2 reads YYNGEE. This CDR3 is 16 amino acids long. The DNA for the CDR3 is TGTGCCAGCAGCGTAGACAGGGGCGCTCCTAACTATGGCTACACCTTC. This gives the protein CASSVDRGAPNYGYTF.

This chain links TRBV5-6 with TRBJ1-1; the D gene is possibly TRBD1 (5 bases). The CDR3 contains 13 residues. Per the germline V gene, CDR1 is SGHDT and CDR2 is YYEEEE. Trimming left V 2 bases short and J 1 base short, with 6 bases between. CDR3 sequence reads: CASSLQENTEAFF. The CDR3 bases are TGTGCCAGCAGCTTACAGGAGAACACTGAAGCTTTCTTT.

This chain joins TRBV19 and TRBJ1-2; D possibly corresponds to TRBD1 (5 bases). Trimming left V 7 bases short and J 5 bases short, with 11 bases between. The CDR3 has 12 amino acids. CDR1 LNHDA and CDR2 SQIVND come from the germline V gene (reference sequence). The CDR3, as DNA: TGTGCCAGTACCACGGACACGTATGGCTACACCTTC. This sequence encodes CASTTDTYGYTF.

The chain carries TRBV12-3 or TRBV12-4 and TRBJ1-1; D call uncertain. This CDR3 contains 13 residues. The ends were cut back, 7 bases at V and 6 bases at J, with 15 bases in the middle. The CDR3 spells CASMDSAGPEAFF. The CDR3, as DNA: TGTGCCAGCATGGACTCCGCAGGTCCTGAAGCTTTCTTT.

The J gene is TRBJ2-1, the V gene TRBV9; D possibly corresponds to TRBD2 (6 bases). CDR1 and CDR2 (germline): SGDLS, YYNGEE. The CDR3 covers 18 residues. Trimming cost V 3 bases and J 2 bases, with 21 bases left between them. CDR3 residues: CASSEEGLGRLPYNEQFF. CDR3 bases: TGTGCCAGCAGCGAGGAGGGGCTGGGGAGACTACCCTACAATGAGCAGTTCTTC. The full variable domain, its missing parts supplied by reference TRBV9 and TRBJ2-1, is DSGVTQTPKHLITATGQRVTLRCSPRSGDLSVYWYQQSLDQGLQFLIQYYNGEERAKGNILERFSAQQFPDLHSELNLSSLELGDSALYFCASSEEGLGRLPYNEQFFGPGTRLTVL.

This chain joins TRBV2 and TRBJ2-5; perhaps TRBD1 as D (5 bases). The germline gives CDR1 SNHLY, CDR2 FYNNEI. This CDR3 is 11 amino acids long. Trimming took 7 bases from V and 4 from J, leaving 7 bases between them. The CDR3: CASTRVETQYF. CDR3 coding DNA: TGTGCCAGCACCAGGGTAGAGACCCAGTACTTC.

The V and J genes are TRBV6-5 and TRBJ2-1, with D possibly matching TRBD2 (5 bases). This CDR3 spans 11 amino acids. The germline V gene has CDR1 MNHEY and CDR2 SVGAGI. The ends were cut back, 7 bases at V and 8 bases at J, with 9 bases in the middle. CDR3 nucleotide sequence: TGTGCCAGCACTCCCGGGGATGAGCAGTTCTTC. Translating gives CASTPGDEQFF.